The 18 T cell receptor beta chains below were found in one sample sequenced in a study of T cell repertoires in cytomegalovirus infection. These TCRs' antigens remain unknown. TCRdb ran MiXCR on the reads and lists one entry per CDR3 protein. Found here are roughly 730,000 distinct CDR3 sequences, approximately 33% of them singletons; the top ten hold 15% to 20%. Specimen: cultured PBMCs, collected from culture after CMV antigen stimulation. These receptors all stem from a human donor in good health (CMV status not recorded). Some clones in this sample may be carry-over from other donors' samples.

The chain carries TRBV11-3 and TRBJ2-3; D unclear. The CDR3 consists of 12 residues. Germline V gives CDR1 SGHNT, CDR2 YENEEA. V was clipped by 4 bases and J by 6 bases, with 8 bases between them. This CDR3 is CASSSSWDTQYF. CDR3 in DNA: TGTGCCAGCAGCTCCTCTTGGGATACGCAGTATTTT. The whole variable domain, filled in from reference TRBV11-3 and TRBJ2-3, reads EAGVVQSPRYKIIEKKQPVAFWCNPISGHNTLYWYLQNLGQGPELLIRYENEEAVDDSQLPKDRFSAERLKGVDSTLKIQPAELGDSAVYLCASSSSWDTQYFGPGTRLTVL.

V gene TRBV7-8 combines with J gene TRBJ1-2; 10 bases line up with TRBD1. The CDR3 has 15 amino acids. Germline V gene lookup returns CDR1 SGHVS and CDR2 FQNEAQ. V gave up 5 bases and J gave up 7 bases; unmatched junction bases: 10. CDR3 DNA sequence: TGTGCCAGCAGCCCCAGGGACAGGGGAAAAGGTGGCTACACCTTC. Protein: CASSPRDRGKGGYTF.

The CDR3: CASSSARPSYNEQFF. For the CDR3, the DNA is TGTGCCAGCAGCTCTGCGCGACCCTCCTACAATGAGCAGTTCTTC. The rearrangement uses TRBV2 and TRBJ2-1; D not certain. Trimming removed 6 bases at V and 0 bases at J, with 12 bases between. CDR1 and CDR2 (germline): SNHLY, FYNNEI. The CDR3 contains 15 residues.

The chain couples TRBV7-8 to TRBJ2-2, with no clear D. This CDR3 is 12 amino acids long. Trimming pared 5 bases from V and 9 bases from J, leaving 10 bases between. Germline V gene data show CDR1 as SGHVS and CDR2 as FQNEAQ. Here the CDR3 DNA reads TGTGCCAGCAGCCCTTATTCCCGGGAGCTGTTTTTT. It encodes CASSPYSRELFF.

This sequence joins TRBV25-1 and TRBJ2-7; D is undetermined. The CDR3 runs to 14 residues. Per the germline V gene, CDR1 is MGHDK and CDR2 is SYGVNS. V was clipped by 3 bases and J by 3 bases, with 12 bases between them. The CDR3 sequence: CASSETTRDYEQYF. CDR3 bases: TGTGCCAGCAGTGAGACGACTCGCGACTACGAGCAGTACTTC.

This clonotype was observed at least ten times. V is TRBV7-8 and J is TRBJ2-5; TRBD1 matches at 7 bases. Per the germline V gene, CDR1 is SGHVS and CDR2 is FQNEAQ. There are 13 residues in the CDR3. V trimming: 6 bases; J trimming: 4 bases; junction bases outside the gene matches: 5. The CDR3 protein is CASRRGQRETQYF. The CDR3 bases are TGTGCCAGCAGGAGGGGACAGAGAGAGACCCAGTACTTC.

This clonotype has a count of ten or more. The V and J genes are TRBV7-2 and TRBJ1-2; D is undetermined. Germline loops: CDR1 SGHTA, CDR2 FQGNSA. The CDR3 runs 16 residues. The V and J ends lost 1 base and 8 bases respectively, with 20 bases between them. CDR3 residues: CASSLVRYSPLEGYTF. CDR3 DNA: TGTGCCAGCAGCTTAGTTCGATACAGCCCTCTTGAGGGCTACACCTTC.

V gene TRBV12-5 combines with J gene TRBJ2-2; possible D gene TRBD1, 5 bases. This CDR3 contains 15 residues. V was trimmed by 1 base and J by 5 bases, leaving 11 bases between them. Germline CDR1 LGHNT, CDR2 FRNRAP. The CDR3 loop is CASGLDQGGTGELFF. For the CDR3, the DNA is TGTGCTAGTGGTTTGGATCAGGGCGGTACCGGGGAGCTGTTTTTT.

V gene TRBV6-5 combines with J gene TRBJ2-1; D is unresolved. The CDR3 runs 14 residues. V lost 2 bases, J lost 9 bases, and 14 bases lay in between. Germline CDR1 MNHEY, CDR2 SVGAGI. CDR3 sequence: CASSYALVSTEQFF. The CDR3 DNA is TGTGCCAGCAGTTACGCCCTAGTATCCACTGAGCAGTTCTTC.

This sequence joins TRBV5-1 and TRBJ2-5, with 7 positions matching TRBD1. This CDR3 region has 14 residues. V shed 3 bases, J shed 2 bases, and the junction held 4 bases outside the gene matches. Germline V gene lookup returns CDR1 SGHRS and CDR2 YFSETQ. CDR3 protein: CASSWQGVQETQYF. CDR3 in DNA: TGCGCCAGCAGCTGGCAGGGGGTACAAGAGACCCAGTACTTC.

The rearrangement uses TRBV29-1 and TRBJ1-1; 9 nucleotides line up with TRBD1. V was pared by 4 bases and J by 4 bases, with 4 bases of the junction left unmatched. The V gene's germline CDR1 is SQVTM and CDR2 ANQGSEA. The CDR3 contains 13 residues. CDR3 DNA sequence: TGCAGCGTTGTGGCACAGGGGGCCACTGAAGCTTTCTTT. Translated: CSVVAQGATEAFF.

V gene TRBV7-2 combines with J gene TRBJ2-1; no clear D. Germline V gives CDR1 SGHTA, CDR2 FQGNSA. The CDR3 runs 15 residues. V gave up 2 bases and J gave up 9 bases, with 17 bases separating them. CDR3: CASSLWGRVYGEQFF. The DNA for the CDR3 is TGTGCCAGCAGCTTATGGGGTAGAGTATACGGTGAGCAGTTCTTC.

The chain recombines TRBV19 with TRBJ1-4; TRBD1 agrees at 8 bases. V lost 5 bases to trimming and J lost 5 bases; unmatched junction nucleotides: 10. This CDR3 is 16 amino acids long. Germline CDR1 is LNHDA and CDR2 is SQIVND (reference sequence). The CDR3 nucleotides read TGTGCCAGTAGTCCAGCCCCGGGACAGGAGAATGAAAAACTGTTTTTT. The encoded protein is CASSPAPGQENEKLFF.

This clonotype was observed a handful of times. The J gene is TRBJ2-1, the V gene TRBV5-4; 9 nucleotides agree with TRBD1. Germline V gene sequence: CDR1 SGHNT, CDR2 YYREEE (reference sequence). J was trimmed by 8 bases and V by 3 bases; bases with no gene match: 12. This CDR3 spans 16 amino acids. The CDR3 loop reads CASSSPERTGVHEQFF. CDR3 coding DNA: TGTGCCAGCAGCTCTCCGGAGAGGACAGGGGTACATGAGCAGTTCTTC.

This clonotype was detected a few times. The CDR3, as DNA: TGTGCCAGCAGGAAACCGGGACAGGGGTCAGAGACCCAGTACTTC. Its translation: CASRKPGQGSETQYF. The rearrangement uses TRBV11-2 and TRBJ2-5; 10 positions match TRBD1. Germline-derived CDR1 and CDR2 are SGHAT and FQNNGV. The length of the CDR3 is 15 residues. Trimming took 6 bases from V and 4 from J; bases not matched to a gene: 8.

Here the CDR3 DNA reads TGTGCCAGCAGCCATCCAAGAAACTCCTACAATGAGCAGTTCTTC. Translating it yields CASSHPRNSYNEQFF. The chain employs TRBV11-2 and TRBJ2-1; D unresolved. Germline loops: CDR1 SGHAT, CDR2 FQNNGV. The CDR3 sequence is 15 residues long. Trimming removed 5 bases from V and 0 bases from J, with 11 bases in between.

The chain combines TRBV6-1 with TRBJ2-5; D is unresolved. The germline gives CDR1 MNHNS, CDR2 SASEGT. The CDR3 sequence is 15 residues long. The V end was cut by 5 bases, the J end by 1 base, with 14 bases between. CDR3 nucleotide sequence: TGTGCCAGCAGTCCCTCCGGGTCCGTCCAAGAGACCCAGTACTTC. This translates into CASSPSGSVQETQYF.

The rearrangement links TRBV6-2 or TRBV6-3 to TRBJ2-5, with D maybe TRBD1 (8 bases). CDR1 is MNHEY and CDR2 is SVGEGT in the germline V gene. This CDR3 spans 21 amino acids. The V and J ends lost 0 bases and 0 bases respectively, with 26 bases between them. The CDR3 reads CASSYSTSGTGIAGDQETQYF. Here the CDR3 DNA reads TGTGCCAGCAGTTACTCGACCTCCGGGACAGGTATTGCGGGGGACCAAGAGACCCAGTACTTC.